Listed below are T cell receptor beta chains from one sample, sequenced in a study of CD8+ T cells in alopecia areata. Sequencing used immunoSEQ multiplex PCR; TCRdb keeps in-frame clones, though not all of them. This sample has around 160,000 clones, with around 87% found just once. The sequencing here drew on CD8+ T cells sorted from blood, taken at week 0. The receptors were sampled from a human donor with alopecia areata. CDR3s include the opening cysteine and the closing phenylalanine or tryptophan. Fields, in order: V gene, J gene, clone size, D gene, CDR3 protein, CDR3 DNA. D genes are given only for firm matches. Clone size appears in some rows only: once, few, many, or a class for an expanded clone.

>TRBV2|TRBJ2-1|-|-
CASIWTDPEQFF
TGTGCCAGCATCTGGACAGATCCTGAGCAGTTCTTC
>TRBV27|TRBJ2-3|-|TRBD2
CASSLSASGGFTSTDTQYF
TGTGCCAGCAGTTTATCCGCTAGCGGGGGCTTCACTAGCACAGATACGCAGTATTTT
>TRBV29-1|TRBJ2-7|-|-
CSVTDSYEQYF
TGCAGCGTTACAGACAGCTACGAGCAGTACTTC
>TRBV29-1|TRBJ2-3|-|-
CSVEVGFPDTQYF
TGCAGCGTTGAAGTGGGATTCCCAGATACGCAGTATTTT
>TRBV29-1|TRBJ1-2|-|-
CSEAGDDGYTF
TGCAGCGAGGCAGGGGATGATGGCTACACCTTC
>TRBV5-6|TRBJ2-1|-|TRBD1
CASSLAGGAYEQFF
TGTGCCAGCAGCTTGGCAGGGGGCGCGTATGAGCAGTTCTTC
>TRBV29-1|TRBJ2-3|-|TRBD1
CSATGTPDTQYF
TGCAGCGCGACAGGGACCCCAGATACGCAGTATTTT
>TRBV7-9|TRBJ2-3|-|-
CASSPDPTQYF
TGTGCCAGCAGCCCAGATCCGACGCAGTATTTT
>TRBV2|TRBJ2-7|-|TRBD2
CASSEVMTGGPNYEQYF
TGTGCCAGCAGTGAAGTTATGACGGGAGGACCTAACTACGAGCAGTACTTC
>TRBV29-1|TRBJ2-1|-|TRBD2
CSVESLAVTNEQFF
TGCAGCGTTGAGTCACTAGCGGTCACCAATGAGCAGTTCTTC
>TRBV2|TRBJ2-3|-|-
CASSEVYGVDGTDTQYF
TGTGCCAGCAGTGAAGTTTATGGGGTTGATGGCACAGATACGCAGTATTTT
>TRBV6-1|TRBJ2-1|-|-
CASSEERSSYNEQFF
TGTGCCAGCAGTGAAGAACGGAGCTCCTACAATGAGCAGTTCTTC
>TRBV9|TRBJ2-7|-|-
CASSLDGGTYEQYF
TGTGCCAGCAGCTTGGATGGGGGGACCTACGAGCAGTACTTC
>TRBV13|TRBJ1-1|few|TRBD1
CASSYIARQGKGTEAFF
TGTGCCAGCAGCTACATAGCCAGACAGGGAAAAGGCACTGAAGCTTTCTTT
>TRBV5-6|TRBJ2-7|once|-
CASISRDEQYF
TGTGCCAGCATCTCGCGGGACGAGCAGTACTTC
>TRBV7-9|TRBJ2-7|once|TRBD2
CASSSSGYEQYF
TGTGCCAGCAGTTCTAGCGGTTACGAGCAGTACTTC